These T cell receptor beta chains were read from a single sample in a study of blood T cell repertoires in COVID-19. Method: immunoSEQ multiplex PCR; TCRdb's copy keeps in-frame clones and lacks some. The sample contains fewer than 700,000 clones, 70% to 90% of which appear only once. Sequenced sample: peripheral blood. Receptors were obtained from a woman in her forties or fifties with COVID-19, enrolled during active disease. CDR3s include the opening cysteine and the closing phenylalanine or tryptophan. Fields, in order: V gene, J gene, clone size, D gene, CDR3 DNA, CDR3 protein. The D gene is left open where the match is weak. Rows may omit the clone size; those that give it use once, few, many or a size class.

v_gene: TRBV9; j_gene: TRBJ2-1; abundance: once; d_gene: TRBD1; CDR3nt: TGTGCCAGCAGCTTCCGGGACAGGGGCACTGAGCAGTTCTTC; CDR3aa: CASSFRDRGTEQFF
v_gene: TRBV7-2; j_gene: TRBJ2-2; abundance: NA; d_gene: TRBD2; CDR3nt: TGTGCCAGCAGCCCCATCAACGGGCGGGGGGGTATGAACACCGGGGAGCTGTTTTTT; CDR3aa: CASSPINGRGGMNTGELFF
v_gene: TRBV12-5; j_gene: TRBJ2-1; abundance: NA; d_gene: TRBD2; CDR3nt: TGTGCTAGTGGTTCACGTCCCGGGACTAGCGGGGGGGCCTACAATGAGCAGTTCTTC; CDR3aa: CASGSRPGTSGGAYNEQFF
v_gene: TRBV27; j_gene: TRBJ1-1; abundance: NA; d_gene: TRBD1; CDR3nt: TGTGCCAGCAGGAGGGACAGTTTGAACACTGAAGCTTTCTTT; CDR3aa: CASRRDSLNTEAFF
v_gene: TRBV6-1; j_gene: TRBJ1-1; abundance: NA; d_gene: NA; CDR3nt: TGTGCCAGCAGTGAAGGGAGGAAGAGAGCTTTCTTT; CDR3aa: CASSEGRKRAFF
v_gene: TRBV3-1/TRBV3-2; j_gene: TRBJ2-7; abundance: NA; d_gene: NA; CDR3nt: TGTGCCAGCAGCCAAGATAGGGGCCCCTACGAGCAGTACTTC; CDR3aa: CASSQDRGPYEQYF
v_gene: TRBV28; j_gene: TRBJ1-5; abundance: NA; d_gene: NA; CDR3nt: TGTGCCAGCGTCCCAACCCGGTCGACAATCGGTCAGCCCCAGCATTTT; CDR3aa: CASVPTRSTIGQPQHF
v_gene: TRBV29-1; j_gene: TRBJ1-3; abundance: NA; d_gene: TRBD1; CDR3nt: TGCAGCGGTTTGGACAGGACAGGAAACACCATATATTTT; CDR3aa: CSGLDRTGNTIYF
v_gene: TRBV4-1; j_gene: TRBJ1-2; abundance: NA; d_gene: NA; CDR3nt: TGCGCCAGCAGCCCCGGGGTCAACTATGGCTACACCTTC; CDR3aa: CASSPGVNYGYTF
v_gene: TRBV7-9; j_gene: TRBJ1-2; abundance: NA; d_gene: TRBD1; CDR3nt: TGTGCCAGCAGCCCTAGGGGACAGGGGATAGGAGGCTACACCTTC; CDR3aa: CASSPRGQGIGGYTF
v_gene: TRBV5-4; j_gene: TRBJ1-3; abundance: NA; d_gene: TRBD1; CDR3nt: TGTGCCAGCAGCTTATATGGACAGGGGGCAGAGGCCACCATATATTTT; CDR3aa: CASSLYGQGAEATIYF
v_gene: TRBV4-1; j_gene: TRBJ1-2; abundance: NA; d_gene: NA; CDR3nt: TGCGCCAGCAGCCAAGATCAGATCTATGGCTACACCTTC; CDR3aa: CASSQDQIYGYTF
v_gene: TRBV28; j_gene: TRBJ2-3; abundance: NA; d_gene: NA; CDR3nt: TGTGCCAGCAGTTCGCCCACAGGGGACTTCACAGATACGCAGTATTTT; CDR3aa: CASSSPTGDFTDTQYF
v_gene: TRBV9; j_gene: TRBJ2-3; abundance: once; d_gene: NA; CDR3nt: TGTGCCAGCAGCCCCCACCGCGGGGCTACGCAGTATTTT; CDR3aa: CASSPHRGATQYF
v_gene: TRBV5-1; j_gene: TRBJ1-2; abundance: NA; d_gene: TRBD1; CDR3nt: TGCGCCAGCAGCAGGGCAGGGGGGAACTATGGCTACACCTTC; CDR3aa: CASSRAGGNYGYTF
v_gene: TRBV5-1; j_gene: TRBJ1-2; abundance: NA; d_gene: NA; CDR3nt: TGCGCCAGCAGCTTGGATAGGGAGCGGGGCTACACCTTC; CDR3aa: CASSLDRERGYTF
v_gene: TRBV6-5; j_gene: TRBJ2-7; abundance: NA; d_gene: TRBD2; CDR3nt: TGTGCCAGCAGTAATATAGCGGGGGCGGACGAGCAGTACTTC; CDR3aa: CASSNIAGADEQYF
v_gene: TRBV5-6; j_gene: TRBJ1-2; abundance: NA; d_gene: TRBD1; CDR3nt: TGTGCCAGCAGCTTGGGACAGGGATCTGGCGGCTACACCTTC; CDR3aa: CASSLGQGSGGYTF
v_gene: TRBV30; j_gene: TRBJ1-4; abundance: NA; d_gene: TRBD1; CDR3nt: TGTGCCTGGAGGCAGACCGGGACAGTTAATGAAAAACTGTTTTTT; CDR3aa: CAWRQTGTVNEKLFF
v_gene: TRBV30; j_gene: TRBJ1-2; abundance: NA; d_gene: NA; CDR3nt: TGTGCCCTATCTATGGGACACCTAAACTATGGCTACACCTTC; CDR3aa: CALSMGHLNYGYTF
v_gene: TRBV7-2; j_gene: TRBJ1-4; abundance: few; d_gene: NA; CDR3nt: TGTGCCAGCAGCCCGCGGGACGGTAATGAAAAACTGTTTTTT; CDR3aa: CASSPRDGNEKLFF
v_gene: TRBV6-5; j_gene: TRBJ1-5; abundance: NA; d_gene: NA; CDR3nt: TGTGCCAGCAGCGAGAGAAGAAATCAGCCCCAGCATTTT; CDR3aa: CASSERRNQPQHF
v_gene: TRBV5-1; j_gene: TRBJ1-1; abundance: NA; d_gene: NA; CDR3nt: TGCGCCAGCAGCTTTGCGCCAACGAACACTGAAGCTTTCTTT; CDR3aa: CASSFAPTNTEAFF
v_gene: TRBV24-1; j_gene: TRBJ2-1; abundance: NA; d_gene: TRBD2; CDR3nt: TGTGCCACCAGTGACCCGAATACTAGCGGGGGGGCCAATGAGCAGTTCTTC; CDR3aa: CATSDPNTSGGANEQFF
v_gene: TRBV11-1; j_gene: TRBJ2-1; abundance: NA; d_gene: NA; CDR3nt: TGTGCCAGCAGCTTGGCGGGACTTCCCTACAATGAGCAGTTCTTC; CDR3aa: CASSLAGLPYNEQFF
v_gene: TRBV9; j_gene: TRBJ2-2; abundance: NA; d_gene: NA; CDR3nt: TGTGCCAGCAGCGCTACCGGGGAGCTGTTTTTT; CDR3aa: CASSATGELFF
v_gene: TRBV10-3; j_gene: TRBJ1-1; abundance: NA; d_gene: NA; CDR3nt: TGTGCCATCAGTCCCCGAAGTACACTGAACACTGAAGCTTTCTTT; CDR3aa: CAISPRSTLNTEAFF
v_gene: TRBV4-1; j_gene: TRBJ2-3; abundance: NA; d_gene: TRBD2; CDR3nt: TGCGCCAGCAGCCAACTAAGCGGGGGCGATACGCAGTATTTT; CDR3aa: CASSQLSGGDTQYF
v_gene: TRBV5-4; j_gene: TRBJ1-2; abundance: NA; d_gene: NA; CDR3nt: TGTGCCAGCAGCCGCCCGGGGGGAGGATATGGCTACACCTTC; CDR3aa: CASSRPGGGYGYTF
v_gene: TRBV7-3; j_gene: TRBJ1-2; abundance: NA; d_gene: TRBD1; CDR3nt: TGTGCCAGCAGGAAAGGCCGGGACAGGGTTTATGGCTACACCTTC; CDR3aa: CASRKGRDRVYGYTF
v_gene: TRBV7-9; j_gene: TRBJ1-2; abundance: NA; d_gene: NA; CDR3nt: TGTGCCAGCAGCTTAGCGATTGGGGGGAAGGACGGCTACACCTTC; CDR3aa: CASSLAIGGKDGYTF
v_gene: TRBV5-1; j_gene: TRBJ2-2; abundance: NA; d_gene: NA; CDR3nt: TGCGCCAGCAGCGACACAGGGACCGCGAACACCGGGGAGCTGTTTTTT; CDR3aa: CASSDTGTANTGELFF
v_gene: TRBV7-9; j_gene: TRBJ2-1; abundance: NA; d_gene: TRBD1; CDR3nt: TGTGCCAGCAGCTTAAGGGGGCGAAGTCGCAATGAGCAGTTCTTC; CDR3aa: CASSLRGRSRNEQFF
v_gene: TRBV5-1; j_gene: TRBJ1-1; abundance: once; d_gene: NA; CDR3nt: TGCGCCAGCAGCTTGGGACAGGATGAAGCTTTCTTT; CDR3aa: CASSLGQDEAFF
v_gene: TRBV18; j_gene: TRBJ1-1; abundance: NA; d_gene: NA; CDR3nt: TGTGCCAGCTCCCCCAGGGTGGACACTGAAGCTTTCTTT; CDR3aa: CASSPRVDTEAFF
v_gene: TRBV4-1; j_gene: TRBJ1-2; abundance: once; d_gene: NA; CDR3nt: TGCGCCAGCAGCCAGCCAGGGACTTACTATGGCTACACCTTC; CDR3aa: CASSQPGTYYGYTF
v_gene: TRBV7-2; j_gene: TRBJ2-7; abundance: NA; d_gene: NA; CDR3nt: TGTGCCAGCAGCGTAGGACAGCCGGTCGAGCAGTACTTC; CDR3aa: CASSVGQPVEQYF
v_gene: TRBV5-5; j_gene: TRBJ1-5; abundance: NA; d_gene: NA; CDR3nt: TGTGCCAGCACCCCCACGGGAGGAATCCAGCCCCAGCATTTT; CDR3aa: CASTPTGGIQPQHF
v_gene: TRBV7-7; j_gene: TRBJ2-2; abundance: NA; d_gene: TRBD1; CDR3nt: TGTGCCAGCAGCCCGGGACAGGGGGGCACCGGGGAGCTGTTTTTT; CDR3aa: CASSPGQGGTGELFF
v_gene: TRBV27; j_gene: TRBJ2-2; abundance: few; d_gene: NA; CDR3nt: TGTGCCAGCAGTTTATCCCGGGTCTCACCCGGGGAGCTGTTTTTT; CDR3aa: CASSLSRVSPGELFF
v_gene: TRBV12-3/TRBV12-4; j_gene: TRBJ2-1; abundance: NA; d_gene: NA; CDR3nt: TGTGCCAGCAGTTTAGGCGGGGACAATGAGCAGTTCTTC; CDR3aa: CASSLGGDNEQFF